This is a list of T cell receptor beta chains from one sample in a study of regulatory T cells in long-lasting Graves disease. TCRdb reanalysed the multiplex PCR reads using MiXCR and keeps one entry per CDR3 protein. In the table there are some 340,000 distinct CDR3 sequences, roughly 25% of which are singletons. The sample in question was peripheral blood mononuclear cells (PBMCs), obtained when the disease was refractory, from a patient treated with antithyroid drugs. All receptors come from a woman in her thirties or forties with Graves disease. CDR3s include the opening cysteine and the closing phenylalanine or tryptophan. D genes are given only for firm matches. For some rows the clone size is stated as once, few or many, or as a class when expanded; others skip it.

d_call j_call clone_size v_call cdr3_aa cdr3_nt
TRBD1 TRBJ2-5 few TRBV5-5 CASSWAGYGQGGRETQYF TGTGCCAGCAGCTGGGCGGGTTACGGACAGGGAGGACGAGAGACCCAGTACTTC
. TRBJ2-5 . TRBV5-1 CASSLLSLETQYF TGCGCCAGCAGCTTGTTATCTCTCGAGACCCAGTACTTC
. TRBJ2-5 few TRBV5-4 CASSPPGPPQETQYF TGTGCCAGCAGCCCCCCCGGGCCCCCACAAGAGACCCAGTACTTC
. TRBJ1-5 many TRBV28 CAGGGSGNSNQPQHF TGTGCCGGGGGGGGGTCAGGGAATAGCAATCAGCCCCAGCATTTT
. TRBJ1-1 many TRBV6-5 CASSTRTGFRDAFF TGTGCCAGCAGTACTCGGACTGGGTTTCGGGATGCTTTCTTT
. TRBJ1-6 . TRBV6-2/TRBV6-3 CASSYSRGSRDSPLHF TGTGCCAGCAGTTACTCGAGGGGCTCTAGGGATTCACCCCTCCACTTT
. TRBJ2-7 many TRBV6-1 CASSALVVSYEQYF TGTGCCAGCAGTGCGCTGGTTGTCTCCTACGAGCAGTACTTC
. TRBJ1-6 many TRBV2 CASEYQGKGSPLHF TGTGCCAGCGAATATCAGGGGAAAGGTTCACCCCTCCACTTT
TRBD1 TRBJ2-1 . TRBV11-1 CASSINRGSYNEQFF TGTGCCAGCAGCATAAACAGGGGAAGCTACAATGAGCAGTTCTTC
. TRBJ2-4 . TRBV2 CASSEALAAPFF TGTGCCAGCAGTGAAGCGCTTGCCGCTCCGTTCTTC
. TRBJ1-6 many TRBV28 CASSLGTTRVGSPLHF TGTGCCAGCAGTTTAGGTACTACTCGTGTAGGTTCACCCCTCCACTTT
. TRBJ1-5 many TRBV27 CASSSSSVARNNQPQHF TGTGCCAGCAGTTCCTCGTCGGTCGCCAGGAACAATCAGCCCCAGCATTTT
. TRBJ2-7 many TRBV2 CASNRRSSYEQYF TGTGCCAGCAACAGACGGTCCTCCTACGAGCAGTACTTC
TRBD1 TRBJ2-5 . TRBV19 CASSITYRGETQYF TGTGCCAGTAGTATAACCTACAGGGGAGAGACCCAGTACTTC
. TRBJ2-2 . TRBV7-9 CASRTTTHRPRGGELFF TGTGCCAGCAGGACCACGACACACAGGCCTAGGGGCGGGGAGCTGTTTTTT
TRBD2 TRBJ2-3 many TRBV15 CATSRDPSGRSGDTQYF TGTGCCACCAGCAGAGATCCTAGCGGGAGGTCGGGAGATACGCAGTATTTT
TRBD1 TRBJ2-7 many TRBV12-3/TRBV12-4 CASSLPGQGPEQYF TGTGCCAGCAGTCTGCCGGGACAGGGTCCCGAGCAGTACTTC